This T cell receptor beta chain was sequenced for a study of blood T cell repertoires in COVID-19. V was pared by 2 bases and J by 6 bases, with 13 bases between. Per the germline V gene, CDR1 is SNHLY and CDR2 is FYNNEI. The CDR3 consists of 14 residues. This table comes from immunoSEQ multiplex PCR, and its TCRdb copy is limited to in-frame clones, with some not included. The table shows 200,000 or so clones, with roughly 84% occurring only once. The TCR was taken from a man aged 40-55 years who had recovered from COVID-19. The rearrangement uses TRBV2 and TRBJ1-2; possibly TRBD1 for D (5 bases). The sequencing input was PBMCs or T cells enriched from blood (not recorded which). CDR3 loop: CASSERPGGDGYTF. In DNA form, the CDR3 reads TGTGCCAGCAGTGAACGACCGGGAGGGGATGGCTACACCTTC.